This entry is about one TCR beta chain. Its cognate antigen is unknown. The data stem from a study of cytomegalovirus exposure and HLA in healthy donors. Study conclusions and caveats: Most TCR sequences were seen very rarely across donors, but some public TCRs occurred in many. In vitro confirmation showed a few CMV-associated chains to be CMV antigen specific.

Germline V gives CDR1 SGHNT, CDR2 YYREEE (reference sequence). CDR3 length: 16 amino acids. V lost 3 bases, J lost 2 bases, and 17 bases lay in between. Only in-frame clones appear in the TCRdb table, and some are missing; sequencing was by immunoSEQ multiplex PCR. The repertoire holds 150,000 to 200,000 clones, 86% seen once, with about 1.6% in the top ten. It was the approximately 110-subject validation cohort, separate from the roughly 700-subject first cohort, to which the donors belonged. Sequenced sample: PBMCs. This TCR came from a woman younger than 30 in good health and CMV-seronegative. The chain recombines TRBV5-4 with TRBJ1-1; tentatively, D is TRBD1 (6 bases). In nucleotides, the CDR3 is TGTGCCAGCAGCTCTTGGGACCGAGGGGGAAACACTGAAGCTTTCTTT. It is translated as CASSSWDRGGNTEAFF.